Each of the 20 T cell receptor beta chains below was sequenced from the same sample in a study of OX40 agonist ivuxolimab in advanced cancers. Repertoires were generated with immunoSEQ multiplex PCR, while TCRdb's copy carries only in-frame clones and drops some. Of around 60,000 clones listed, under 85% are singletons. The sequencing used CD4+ or CD8+ T cells sorted from blood, collected in a trial of the OX40 agonist ivuxolimab. Receptors originate from an adult with an advanced solid tumor such as melanoma, head and neck, liver or kidney cancer.

CDR3 sequence (DNA): TGTGCCAGCACCCGGACAGGGGGAGTCGGCGGCTACACCTTC. Translated: CASTRTGGVGGYTF. The chain uses TRBV5-8 and TRBJ1-2, with 10 bases aligning to TRBD1. CDR3 length: 14 amino acids. The germline V gene encodes CDR1 SGHTS and CDR2 YDEGEE. Trimming removed 6 bases from V and 8 bases from J; junction bases left unmatched: 10.

This clone is medium-sized. CDR3 DNA sequence: TGTGCCAGCAGGCGACAGGGGGTAAACACCATATATTTT. Protein: CASRRQGVNTIYF. V and J are TRBV28 and TRBJ1-3, with 9 bases fitting TRBD1. This CDR3 comprises 13 residues. Germline V gene data show CDR1 as MDHEN and CDR2 as SYDVKM. The ends lost 6 bases at V and 6 bases at J; junction bases unmatched: 3.

This chain joins TRBV10-2 and TRBJ1-1; no clear D gene. CDR3 length equals 15 residues. CDR1 and CDR2 (germline): WSHSY, SAAADI. V was cut by 2 bases and J by 4 bases, with 14 bases left in between. The DNA of the CDR3 is TGCGCCAGCAGTGAGCAAGCGAGGGCAGCCACTGAAGCTTTCTTT. Amino acid sequence: CASSEQARAATEAFF.

The chain is built from TRBV6-4 and TRBJ2-2, with 8 positions matching TRBD1. Per the germline V gene, CDR1 is MRHNA and CDR2 is SNTAGT. The V segment lost 6 bases and the J segment 6 bases; nucleotides outside the gene matches: 6. CDR3 length: 14 residues. CDR3 sequence (DNA): TGTGCCAGCAGAGCGCAACAGGGGGCCGGGGAGCTGTTTTTT. The encoded protein is CASRAQQGAGELFF.

This chain joins TRBV15 and TRBJ1-1; tentative D call: TRBD1 (5 bases). Between the trimmed V and J ends, which lost 5 bases and 3 bases, there was a span of 13 bases. This CDR3 spans 14 amino acids. The germline gives CDR1 LNHNV, CDR2 YYDKDF (reference sequence). CDR3 bases: TGTGCCACCAGCCCTGCTTGGGGGGACACTGAAGCTTTCTTT. This codes for CATSPAWGDTEAFF.

This chain links TRBV5-1 with TRBJ2-1, with TRBD1 matching over 11 bases. Germline CDR1 is SGHRS and CDR2 is YFSETQ. Trimming cost V 4 bases and J 8 bases; bases outside gene matches: 8. The CDR3 runs 15 residues. The CDR3: CASSTPGTGGDEQFF. The CDR3 coding sequence is TGCGCCAGCAGCACCCCGGGGACAGGGGGTGATGAGCAGTTCTTC.

V is TRBV19 and J is TRBJ1-5; no clear D. The CDR3 loop spans 15 amino acids. Looked up from germline, CDR1 is LNHDA and CDR2 is SQIVND (reference sequence). V gave up 2 bases and J gave up 6 bases, with 14 bases separating them. The chain's CDR3 is CASSIMPAPFQPQHF. CDR3 nucleotides: TGTGCCAGTAGTATAATGCCTGCTCCTTTTCAGCCCCAGCATTTT.

This chain uses TRBV5-1 with TRBJ2-1, with D possibly TRBD2 on 6 matching bases. The length of the CDR3 is 16 residues. Trimming cost V 0 bases and J 6 bases, with 16 bases left between them. Germline CDR1 reads SGHRS; CDR2 reads YFSETQ. CDR3 in amino acids: CASSLAGRGGPNEQFF. CDR3 DNA sequence: TGCGCCAGCAGCTTGGCCGGGCGGGGAGGCCCCAATGAGCAGTTCTTC.

The chain combines TRBV30 with TRBJ1-5, with a possible D match to TRBD1 (6 bases). Germline V gives CDR1 GTSNPN, CDR2 SVGIG (reference sequence). V gave up 1 base and J gave up 7 bases, with 8 bases separating them. The CDR3 runs to 12 residues. In nucleotides, the CDR3 is TGTGCCTGGAGTGGGCAGGGGCAGCCCCAGCATTTT. Translation gives CAWSGQGQPQHF. The full variable domain, in which reference TRBV30 and TRBJ1-5 provide the parts outside the CDR3, is SQTIHQWPATLVQPVGSPLSLECTVEGTSNPNLYWYRQAAGRGLQLLFYSVGIGQISSEVPQNLSASRPQDRQFILSSKKLLLSDSGFYLCAWSGQGQPQHFGDGTRLSIL.

The chain is built from TRBV5-1 and TRBJ2-4, with 8 bases matching TRBD1. Germline V gene data show CDR1 as SGHRS and CDR2 as YFSETQ. Unmatched junction bases numbered 7, after V lost 3 bases and J lost 2 bases. The CDR3 runs to 16 residues. The DNA of the CDR3 is TGCGCCAGCAGCTCCTCAGGGGGCATGACCAAAAACATTCAGTACTTC. Translation: CASSSSGGMTKNIQYF.

V gene TRBV19 combines with J gene TRBJ1-5; maybe TRBD1 (5 bases). CDR3 length: 16 residues. The V end lost 1 base, the J end lost 6 bases, and 16 bases lay between the germline ends. The germline gives CDR1 LNHDA, CDR2 SQIVND (reference sequence). The DNA for the CDR3 is TGTGCCAGTAGTATAGGGGGCCAAAGAGTTATTCAGCCCCAGCATTTT. Translating it yields CASSIGGQRVIQPQHF.

The V gene is TRBV5-4, the J gene TRBJ1-5; D not resolved. Germline V gene lookup returns CDR1 SGHNT and CDR2 YYREEE (reference sequence). V lost 2 bases to trimming and J lost 0 bases, with 12 bases between them. The length of the CDR3 is 16 residues. CDR3 DNA: TGTGCCAGCAGCTTTTACGGGGTATATAGCAATCAGCCCCAGCATTTT. Protein: CASSFYGVYSNQPQHF.

The gene calls are TRBV27 and TRBJ1-2, with TRBD1 matching 11 bases. The V gene end was trimmed by 0 bases and the J gene end by 5 bases; junction bases not matched to a gene: 5. CDR1 MNHEY and CDR2 SMNVEV come from the germline V gene (reference sequence). The CDR3 totals 16 residues. The CDR3 DNA sequence: TGTGCCAGCAGTTTATCGGGGACAGGGGGTGGGTATGGCTACACCTTC. This translates into CASSLSGTGGGYGYTF.

The sample holds a few counts of this clone. The chain joins TRBV7-9 to TRBJ1-6; unclear D gene. Germline V lookup: CDR1 SEHNR, CDR2 FQNEAQ (reference sequence). The V and J ends lost 1 base and 3 bases respectively, with 10 bases between them. This CDR3 is 16 amino acids long. The chain's CDR3 is CASSLGAGFYNSPLHF. The CDR3, as DNA: TGTGCCAGCAGCTTAGGGGCGGGGTTCTATAATTCACCCCTCCACTTT.

This clone has more than one count but fewer than ten. The chain combines TRBV5-5 with TRBJ2-3; D remains unclear. V was trimmed by 5 bases and J by 5 bases, leaving 3 bases between them. The germline CDR1 and CDR2 sequences are SGHKS and YYEKEE (reference sequence). The CDR3 has 10 amino acids. The CDR3 region has the DNA TGTGCCAGCAGGGGAGATACGCAGTATTTT. This gives the protein CASRGDTQYF.

The rearrangement joins TRBV15 to TRBJ1-2; D is ambiguous. Trimming pared 0 bases from V and 7 bases from J, leaving 6 bases between. The germline CDR1 and CDR2 sequences are LNHNV and YYDKDF (reference sequence). This CDR3 is built from 12 residues. The CDR3: CATSRDGVGYTF. In DNA, the CDR3 is TGTGCCACCAGCAGAGATGGGGTTGGCTACACCTTC.

J is TRBJ2-2 and V is TRBV7-9; the D is unclear. V lost 7 bases to trimming and J lost 4 bases, with 16 bases between them. CDR1 and CDR2 from the germline V gene are SEHNR and FQNEAQ (reference sequence). This CDR3 has 15 amino acids. As DNA, the CDR3 is TGTGCCAGCATGAGGAAGACCGAGGTCACCGGGGAGCTGTTTTTT. This codes for CASMRKTEVTGELFF.

V and J are TRBV4-3 and TRBJ2-7, with D hard to call. This CDR3 is built from 15 residues. Germline loops: CDR1 LGHNA, CDR2 YSLEER. The V and J ends lost 0 bases and 1 base respectively, with 10 bases between them. CDR3 residues: CASSQERWVSYEQYF. CDR3 coding DNA: TGCGCCAGCAGCCAAGAACGGTGGGTTTCCTACGAGCAGTACTTC.

This clone has at least ten counts. The sample contains more than one DNA sequence encoding this CDR3. The chain is built from TRBV5-1 and TRBJ2-7, with D possibly matching TRBD1 (6 bases). CDR1 and CDR2 (germline): SGHRS, YFSETQ. Deletions cut 2 bases from V and 3 bases from J, with 9 bases between. The CDR3 spans 13 residues. The CDR3 DNA is TGCGCCAGCAGCTTCACAGGGAGCTACGAGCAGTACTTC. The encoded protein is CASSFTGSYEQYF.

V gene TRBV19 combines with J gene TRBJ1-1; tentative D call: TRBD1 (5 bases). The CDR3 runs 18 residues. V was shortened by 1 base and J by 2 bases, with 20 bases between the two germline ends. Germline CDR1 and CDR2: LNHDA and SQIVND (reference sequence). CDR3 loop: CASSIGYRDGPGNTEAFF. The CDR3 coding sequence is TGTGCCAGTAGTATAGGGTACCGGGACGGGCCAGGTAACACTGAAGCTTTCTTT.